Listed here are 15 T cell receptor beta chains from one sample, sequenced in a study of blood T cells in healthy people across ages. Combining a sample-barcoded 5' primer with a J-beta primer mix, a second PCR ran for 7 to 11 cycles. TCRdb re-derived calls from the 5' RACE reads in MiXCR, one entry per CDR3 protein. The sample has about 2 million distinct CDR3 sequences, 40% to 55% seen once; the top ten hold approximately 2.1%. The sequenced sample consisted of blood. The receptors originated from a woman aged 40 to 50 in good health.

This clonotype has a handful of counts. V usage is TRBV9 and J usage is TRBJ2-2; tentatively, D is TRBD2 (5 bases). V lost 1 base and J 2 bases, leaving 9 bases between the germline ends. Germline CDR1 is SGDLS and CDR2 is YYNGEE. CDR3 length equals 15 residues. CDR3 coding DNA: TGTGCCAGCAGCGTAAGCGGTTCTAACACCGGGGAGCTGTTTTTT. Its translation: CASSVSGSNTGELFF. The full variable domain, completed using reference TRBV9 and TRBJ2-2, is DSGVTQTPKHLITATGQRVTLRCSPRSGDLSVYWYQQSLDQGLQFLIQYYNGEERAKGNILERFSAQQFPDLHSELNLSSLELGDSALYFCASSVSGSNTGELFFGEGSRLTVL.

The chain couples TRBV12-5 to TRBJ2-5, with D possibly being TRBD1 (6 bases). The CDR3 sequence is 14 residues long. Looked up from germline, CDR1 is LGHNT and CDR2 is FRNRAP. With 1 base removed from V and 5 bases from J, the gap between germline ends came to 11 bases. CDR3 DNA sequence: TGTGCTAGTGGTTTGGACAGGGCGTTGGAGACCCAGTACTTC. Encoded protein: CASGLDRALETQYF.

In regard to this clonotype: Given the absence of the conserved phenylalanine or tryptophan at the CDR3 end, a read error is likely. The CDR3 region is CASSFPSGGNEQFY. For the CDR3, the DNA is TGTGCCAGCAGTTTCCCTAGCGGGGGGAATGAGCAGTTCTAC. This chain connects TRBV28 to TRBJ2-1, with 11 bases lining up with TRBD2. J was trimmed by 7 bases and V by 3 bases; bases with no gene match: 2. The CDR3 extends over 14 amino acids. The V gene's germline CDR1 is MDHEN and CDR2 SYDVKM.

The rearrangement links TRBV27 to TRBJ2-4; weak D call: TRBD1 (6 bases). The J call may not be correct, given that the DNA end is closer to TRBJ2-7. Per the germline V gene, CDR1 is MNHEY and CDR2 is SMNVEV (reference sequence). This CDR3 contains 16 residues. CDR3 DNA: TGTGCCAGCAGAGCCTTCACAGGGCCGGAAAACTACGAGCAGTACTTC. This translates into CASRAFTGPENYEQYF.

V is TRBV20-1 and J is TRBJ1-2; D possibly corresponds to TRBD1 (6 bases). V was pared by 1 base and J by 7 bases, with 13 bases between. CDR1 and CDR2 (germline): DFQATT, SNEGSKA (reference sequence). This CDR3 region has 13 residues. The CDR3 DNA sequence: TGCAGTGCTAGAGGGGGGGGGGCCAGTGGCTACACCTTC. Protein sequence: CSARGGGASGYTF.

In this sample, this clonotype turned up a few times. The J gene is TRBJ2-7, the V gene TRBV25-1; 7 bases are shared with TRBD1. V lost 3 bases and J lost 1; bases outside the gene matches: 3. CDR3 size: 14 residues. The germline V gene has CDR1 MGHDK and CDR2 SYGVNS. The CDR3 reads CASSETGISYEQYF. The CDR3, as DNA: TGTGCCAGCAGTGAGACAGGGATTTCCTACGAGCAGTACTTC.

The rearrangement joins TRBV7-2 to TRBJ2-1, with D unresolved. The CDR3 loop spans 13 amino acids. With 0 bases removed from V and 9 bases from J, the gap between germline ends came to 9 bases. The germline V gene has CDR1 SGHTA and CDR2 FQGNSA. The CDR3 reads CASSLAPASEQFF. For the CDR3, the DNA is TGTGCCAGCAGCTTAGCTCCTGCCAGTGAGCAGTTCTTC.

The chain is built from TRBV20-1 and TRBJ2-5, with D tentatively TRBD1 (6 bases). V lost 4 bases and J 2 bases, leaving 14 bases between the germline ends. The CDR3 totals 14 residues. CDR1 and CDR2 from the germline V gene are DFQATT and SNEGSKA (reference sequence). The CDR3 nucleotides read TGCAGTGCTACGAGCACAGGGTGGCAAGAGACCCAGTACTTC. Protein product: CSATSTGWQETQYF.

This clonotype was seen more than once but under ten times. The chain joins TRBV4-2 to TRBJ2-1; possible D gene TRBD1, 5 bases. This CDR3 region has 15 residues. Trimming removed 1 base at V and 7 bases at J, with 14 bases between. The V gene's germline CDR1 is LGHNA and CDR2 YNFKEQ. As DNA, the CDR3 is TGTGCCAGCAGCCAAGGGTTAAGGGGCTTGAATGAGCAGTTCTTC. Protein product: CASSQGLRGLNEQFF.

V and J are TRBV6-2 or TRBV6-3 and TRBJ2-5, with 7 bases fitting TRBD1. The CDR3 length is 15 residues. CDR1 MNHEY and CDR2 SVGEGT come from the germline V gene. Unmatched junction bases numbered 8, after V lost 5 bases and J lost 2 bases. CDR3 sequence reads: CASSIQGIGQETQYF. For the CDR3, the DNA is TGTGCCAGCAGTATACAGGGGATAGGGCAAGAGACCCAGTACTTC.

This clonotype has only a few counts. The chain employs TRBV29-1 and TRBJ2-5, with 10 bases lining up with TRBD1. The trim removed 7 bases at V and 0 bases at J, leaving 14 bases unmatched. The germline V gene has CDR1 SQVTM and CDR2 ANQGSEA. The CDR3 extends over 17 amino acids. CDR3 region: CSAAGGTGDGYQETQYF. In nucleotides, the CDR3 is TGCAGCGCGGCAGGCGGGACAGGGGATGGATACCAAGAGACCCAGTACTTC.

The chain links TRBV20-1 to TRBJ2-5; D gene unclear. V lost 8 bases, J lost 2 bases, and 9 bases lay in between. Germline CDR1 reads DFQATT; CDR2 reads SNEGSKA (reference sequence). This CDR3 has 11 amino acids. The CDR3: CSSTSQETQYF. Here the CDR3 DNA reads TGCAGTTCGACTTCACAAGAGACCCAGTACTTC.

This clonotype was detected only a few times. The chain has TRBV29-1 and TRBJ2-1; TRBD2 agrees at 7 bases. Germline V gene sequence: CDR1 SQVTM, CDR2 ANQGSEA. The CDR3 has 14 amino acids. After removal of 6 bases from V and 5 bases from J, the junction contained 10 bases not matched to a gene. The CDR3 sequence: CSVHSGGRHNEQFF. As DNA, the CDR3 is TGCAGCGTCCATTCGGGGGGACGACACAATGAGCAGTTCTTC.

This clonotype was seen only once. This chain joins TRBV12-3 or TRBV12-4 and TRBJ2-3; 8 bases align to TRBD2. The ends lost 5 bases at V and 4 bases at J; junction bases unmatched: 11. The CDR3 is 16 amino acids. The CDR3, as DNA: TGTGCCAGCAGTCGCCCGCGGGGGGTGCGCCCAGATACGCAGTATTTT. This gives the protein CASSRPRGVRPDTQYF.

The V call is TRBV12-3 or TRBV12-4, the J call TRBJ2-7; maybe TRBD1 (5 bases). The V and J ends lost 6 bases and 3 bases respectively, with 12 bases between them. The CDR3 is made up of 13 amino acids. The CDR3 DNA follows: TGTGCCAGCAGAGGGGTGGGAAGCTACGAGCAGTACTTC. As protein: CASRGVGSYEQYF.